The 13 T cell receptor beta chains presented below share a single source sample, sequenced in a study of cytomegalovirus exposure and HLA in healthy donors. 60 Vbeta and 13 Jbeta primers were used in PCR. Profiling relied on immunoSEQ multiplex PCR, and the TCRdb table lists in-frame clones only, not all of them. Among 140,000 or so clones listed, 61% were seen once. Sample: PBMCs. The receptors come from a male donor in good health and CMV-seronegative.

This rearrangement joins TRBV6-6 to TRBJ2-5, with TRBD1 matching 7 bases. Germline V gives CDR1 MNHNY, CDR2 SVGAGI (reference sequence). V was pared by 4 bases and J by 0 bases, with 5 bases of the junction left unmatched. The CDR3 runs to 15 residues. The CDR3 nucleotides read TGTGCCAGCAGTTCGCAGACAGGGTACCAAGAGACCCAGTACTTC. Amino acids: CASSSQTGYQETQYF.

This chain links TRBV7-6 with TRBJ1-2; no clear D gene. Per the germline V gene, CDR1 is SGHVS and CDR2 is FNYEAQ. The length of the CDR3 is 13 residues. With 2 bases removed from V and 8 bases from J, the gap between germline ends came to 12 bases. CDR3 protein: CASSLSTWAGYTF. The CDR3, as DNA: TGTGCCAGCAGCTTATCGACATGGGCGGGCTACACCTTC.

This clone was counted between two and nine times. The chain uses TRBV5-5 and TRBJ2-7, with 9 positions matching TRBD1. V was pared by 3 bases and J by 3 bases, with 4 bases of the junction left unmatched. The CDR3 spans 14 residues. CDR1 is SGHKS and CDR2 is YYEKEE in the germline V gene (reference sequence). CDR3 sequence: CASSSGTGFYEQYF. The CDR3 DNA follows: TGTGCCAGCAGCTCCGGGACAGGGTTCTACGAGCAGTACTTC.

The chain couples TRBV5-1 to TRBJ2-7; D not certain. The CDR3 runs 14 residues. Germline V gene data show CDR1 as SGHRS and CDR2 as YFSETQ. V lost 2 bases to trimming and J lost 3 bases, with 12 bases between them. CDR3 region: CASSFGLGIYEQYF. The CDR3 DNA follows: TGCGCCAGCAGCTTCGGTCTAGGTATCTACGAGCAGTACTTC.

The chain carries TRBV6-1 and TRBJ1-3; D is ambiguous. CDR3 size: 15 residues. From germline, CDR1 is MNHNS and CDR2 SASEGT. Between the trimmed V and J ends, which lost 5 bases and 0 bases, there was a span of 11 bases. The CDR3 bases are TGTGCCAGCAGTAAAGACTCCCGCTCTGGAAACACCATATATTTT. It codes for CASSKDSRSGNTIYF.

The chain joins TRBV2 to TRBJ1-5; the match to TRBD1 covers 8 bases. In germline, CDR1 is SNHLY, CDR2 FYNNEI. CDR3 size: 15 residues. Trimming removed 8 bases from V and 0 bases from J; junction bases left unmatched: 6. CDR3 nucleotides: TGTGCCAGCGGACAGGGAATTTATAGCAATCAGCCCCAGCATTTT. Residues: CASGQGIYSNQPQHF.

The J gene is TRBJ1-5, the V gene TRBV27; 7 nucleotides align to TRBD1. The V segment lost 8 bases and the J segment 6 bases; nucleotides outside the gene matches: 7. Per germline, CDR1 MNHEY and CDR2 SMNVEV (reference sequence). The CDR3 consists of 13 residues. The CDR3 here is CASRTGESQPQHF. The DNA for the CDR3 is TGTGCCAGCCGAACAGGGGAGAGTCAGCCCCAGCATTTT.

The rearrangement uses TRBV6-6 and TRBJ1-6; no reliable D call. V lost 0 bases, J lost 5 bases, and 8 bases lay in between. Looked up from germline, CDR1 is MNHNY and CDR2 is SVGAGI (reference sequence). The CDR3 loop spans 15 amino acids. CDR3 DNA: TGTGCCAGCAGTTACTCGCTACAGAATAATTCACCCCTCCACTTT. This sequence encodes CASSYSLQNNSPLHF.

This clone has more than one count but fewer than ten. The V call is TRBV6-6, the J call TRBJ1-3, with TRBD1 as a possible D gene (5 bases). V was cut by 8 bases and J by 2 bases, with 7 bases left in between. Germline lookup yields CDR1 MNHNY and CDR2 SVGAGI (reference sequence). This CDR3 contains 12 residues. The CDR3 spells CASGGTGNTIYF. The CDR3 coding sequence is TGTGCCAGCGGGGGGACTGGAAACACCATATATTTT.

The chain carries TRBV28 and TRBJ1-1; a weak D match, TRBD1 (5 bases). Germline values: CDR1 MDHEN, CDR2 SYDVKM. The CDR3 loop spans 18 amino acids. V was clipped by 3 bases and J by 0 bases, with 20 bases between them. CDR3 coding DNA: TGTGCCAGCAGTTTCTCTGTGAGGACACCGAATATGAACACTGAAGCTTTCTTT. It codes for CASSFSVRTPNMNTEAFF.

This rearrangement joins TRBV6-6 to TRBJ2-7; 11 bases map to TRBD1. The CDR3 length is 16 residues. The V segment lost 7 bases and the J segment 4 bases; nucleotides outside the gene matches: 12. Germline CDR1 is MNHNY and CDR2 is SVGAGI (reference sequence). The CDR3 here is CASTNSQDRGLYEQYF. CDR3 sequence (DNA): TGTGCCAGCACCAACTCTCAGGACAGGGGGCTTTACGAGCAGTACTTC.

This clone was detected a few times. The chain links TRBV7-2 to TRBJ2-2; 11 nucleotides agree with TRBD2. Germline loops: CDR1 SGHTA, CDR2 FQGNSA. The CDR3 spans 19 residues. V lost 5 bases and J lost 1; bases outside the gene matches: 12. CDR3: CASSPQPDGLAGNTGELFF. CDR3 bases: TGTGCCAGCAGCCCCCAACCCGATGGACTAGCGGGGAACACCGGGGAGCTGTTTTTT.

The V call is TRBV7-9, the J call TRBJ2-1; 7 bases map to TRBD1. The germline CDR1 and CDR2 sequences are SEHNR and FQNEAQ (reference sequence). Trimming removed 1 base from V and 0 bases from J; junction bases left unmatched: 0. The CDR3 has 15 residues. The CDR3 nucleotides are TGTGCCAGCAGCTTAGGGGACAGCTCCTACAATGAGCAGTTCTTC. Protein: CASSLGDSSYNEQFF.